The 17 T cell receptor beta chains below all came from one sample that was sequenced in a study of cytomegalovirus exposure and HLA in healthy donors (TCRdb year 2017). Library generation was performed with the immunoSEQ multiplex PCR assay. For the multiplex PCR, a mixture combining 60 forward primers for TCR Vbeta segments and 13 reverse primers for TCR Jbeta segments was used. The source is immuneACCESS, and TCRdb retained only in-frame sequences with V and J called. Part of the clones is not carried over; for the studies checked, unresolved V genes explain less than half of this, and the remainder is unexplained. The sample table shows around 200,000 clones, and 84% are seen once. About 1.3% of the sample comes from the top ten. Source material: PBMCs. The source of these receptors is a girl aged 2 to 9 in good health and CMV-seropositive.

In this sample, this clone turned up a few times. The V call is TRBV6-6, the J call TRBJ2-7; 9 bases are shared with TRBD1. This CDR3 region has 14 residues. Trimming cost V 6 bases and J 2 bases; bases outside gene matches: 5. Germline CDR1 reads MNHNY; CDR2 reads SVGAGI (reference sequence). The CDR3 sequence: CASSLGTGTYEQYF. CDR3 in DNA: TGTGCCAGCAGCCTCGGGACAGGGACCTACGAGCAGTACTTC.

The DNA for the CDR3 is TGTGCCAGCAGCGGACAGTCCTACGAGCAGTACTTC. It codes for CASSGQSYEQYF. The V call is TRBV6-1, the J call TRBJ2-7; D perhaps matches TRBD1 (6 bases). CDR1 and CDR2 from the germline V gene are MNHNS and SASEGT. V dropped 6 bases and J dropped 1 base, with 7 bases sitting between them. The CDR3 length is 12 residues.

The chain is built from TRBV30 and TRBJ1-2; TRBD1 is a possible D gene (5 bases). Trimming took off 3 bases at V and 6 bases at J, with 23 bases between the two ends. The CDR3 contains 16 residues. Germline V gene lookup returns CDR1 GTSNPN and CDR2 SVGIG (reference sequence). CDR3 sequence: CAWRNTPDKRLDGYTF. The DNA for the CDR3 is TGTGCCTGGAGAAACACCCCGGACAAGAGGCTGGATGGCTACACCTTC.

Here the CDR3 reads CASSSDRTGEAFF. The CDR3 DNA reads TGTGCCAGCAGCTCCGACAGAACCGGGGAAGCTTTCTTT. This chain connects TRBV7-3 to TRBJ1-1; a weak D match, TRBD1 (5 bases). The V gene lost 4 bases and the J gene lost 8 bases, with 14 bases spanning the gap. The CDR3 extends over 13 amino acids. Per the germline V gene, CDR1 is SGHTA and CDR2 is FQGTGA.

This chain joins TRBV6-6 and TRBJ2-1; TRBD2 aligns across 10 bases. Germline V lookup: CDR1 MNHNY, CDR2 SVGAGI (reference sequence). The V and J ends lost 4 bases and 4 bases, in that order; junction bases with no gene match: 4. The CDR3 is 15 residues long. This CDR3 is CASSFGTSAYNEQFF. The DNA of the CDR3 is TGTGCCAGCAGTTTCGGGACTAGCGCTTACAATGAGCAGTTCTTC.

This chain's CDR3 is CASSSVGTSGLETQYF. CDR3 DNA sequence: TGTGCCAGCAGCTCCGTCGGGACTAGCGGGTTAGAGACCCAGTACTTC. The chain is built from TRBV11-3 and TRBJ2-5, with 12 bases that match TRBD2. Per the germline V gene, CDR1 is SGHNT and CDR2 is YENEEA. The CDR3 has 16 amino acids. With 4 bases clipped from V and 4 bases from J, the junction kept 7 bases outside the gene matches.

This chain links TRBV30 with TRBJ2-2, with TRBD1 matching over 7 bases. The V gene end was trimmed by 4 bases and the J gene end by 0 bases; junction bases not matched to a gene: 2. This CDR3 region has 14 residues. CDR1 is GTSNPN, CDR2 SVGIG, per germline (reference sequence). The CDR3 DNA reads TGTGCCTGGATTGGGACAGCGAACACCGGGGAGCTGTTTTTT. Translated: CAWIGTANTGELFF.

The chain joins TRBV6-5 to TRBJ2-1, with 7 bases identical to TRBD1. The CDR3 consists of 14 residues. CDR1 is MNHEY, CDR2 SVGAGI, per germline. With V trimmed by 7 bases and J by 5 bases, 8 bases remained unmatched. The CDR3 loop reads CASNRQGVNNEQFF. Here the CDR3 DNA reads TGTGCCAGCAATCGTCAGGGGGTGAACAATGAGCAGTTCTTC.

Note on this clone: Other DNA variants within this sample encode the same CDR3. The chain is built from TRBV5-1 and TRBJ2-1, with a weak D call TRBD1 (5 bases). Germline CDR1 SGHRS, CDR2 YFSETQ. V shed 2 bases and J shed 3 bases, with 6 bases lying between them. This CDR3 spans 13 amino acids. The CDR3 region is CASSLDSYNEQFF. The CDR3 region has the DNA TGCGCCAGCAGCTTAGACAGCTACAATGAGCAGTTCTTC. Full variable domain (remainder filled in from reference TRBV5-1 and TRBJ2-1): KAGVTQTPRYLIKTRGQQVTLSCSPISGHRSVSWYQQTPGQGLQFLFEYFSETQRNKGNFPGRFSGRQFSNSRSEMNVSTLELGDSALYLCASSLDSYNEQFFGPGTRLTVL.

This chain joins TRBV9 and TRBJ2-3; D may be TRBD1 (5 bases). Germline loops: CDR1 SGDLS, CDR2 YYNGEE. V lost 4 bases and J 0 bases, leaving 15 bases between the germline ends. CDR3 length: 16 residues. The CDR3 DNA reads TGTGCCAGCAGCCCCCACGGCAGGGCTAGCACAGATACGCAGTATTTT. Translating it yields CASSPHGRASTDTQYF.

The CDR3 DNA is TGTGCCAGCAGCCGCCCTTGGGGCCGGGAGCTGTTTTTT. Protein product: CASSRPWGRELFF. This chain uses TRBV11-3 with TRBJ2-2; maybe TRBD1 (5 bases). Germline CDR1 is SGHNT and CDR2 is YENEEA. Between the trimmed V and J ends, which lost 5 bases and 9 bases, there was a span of 13 bases. The CDR3 runs 13 residues.

The chain employs TRBV19 and TRBJ2-3, with D possibly being TRBD1 (5 bases). CDR1 and CDR2 from the germline V gene are LNHDA and SQIVND (reference sequence). CDR3 length: 16 residues. V lost 4 bases and J 2 bases, leaving 16 bases between the germline ends. This chain's CDR3 is CASSTPDTHHTDTQYF. In DNA, the CDR3 is TGTGCCAGTAGTACCCCGGACACGCATCACACAGATACGCAGTATTTT.

The chain joins TRBV2 to TRBJ2-7; D perhaps matches TRBD2 (6 bases). Germline CDR1 SNHLY, CDR2 FYNNEI. This CDR3 is built from 14 residues. V was shortened by 5 bases and J by 5 bases, with 16 bases between the two germline ends. The CDR3 protein is CASSIPTSSHEQYF. The CDR3 DNA sequence: TGTGCCAGCAGTATACCCACTAGCAGCCACGAGCAGTACTTC.

The chain joins TRBV5-4 to TRBJ2-3; the D gene is possibly TRBD2 (7 bases). The CDR3 has 16 amino acids. Germline loops: CDR1 SGHNT, CDR2 YYREEE (reference sequence). V dropped 0 bases and J dropped 5 bases, with 16 bases sitting between them. The CDR3 sequence: CASSLAYAGAGDTQYF. The CDR3 DNA reads TGTGCCAGCAGCTTGGCCTACGCGGGGGCCGGAGATACGCAGTATTTT.

The chain combines TRBV5-1 with TRBJ2-1; 7 nucleotides line up with TRBD2. The CDR3 covers 16 residues. The germline gives CDR1 SGHRS, CDR2 YFSETQ. V shed 2 bases, J shed 4 bases, and the junction held 9 bases outside the gene matches. The CDR3 sequence is CASSFQLGGNYNEQFF. CDR3 nucleotides: TGCGCCAGCAGCTTCCAACTGGGGGGGAATTACAATGAGCAGTTCTTC.

This chain uses TRBV28 with TRBJ1-2; D remains unclear. Trimming removed 4 bases at V and 3 bases at J, with 15 bases between. CDR1 and CDR2 (germline): MDHEN, SYDVKM. The length of the CDR3 is 15 residues. CDR3 DNA sequence: TGTGCCAGCAGTTCACAGATCAAACAGTACTATGGCTACACCTTC. Translated: CASSSQIKQYYGYTF.

The chain has TRBV6-6 and TRBJ1-2, with D perhaps TRBD1 (5 bases). Germline V gene data show CDR1 as MNHNY and CDR2 as SVGAGI (reference sequence). The V and J ends lost 1 base and 6 bases respectively, with 9 bases between them. The CDR3 runs to 13 residues. CDR3 DNA sequence: TGTGCCAGCAGTTACTGGCCAGGGAATGGCTACACCTTC. It translates to CASSYWPGNGYTF.